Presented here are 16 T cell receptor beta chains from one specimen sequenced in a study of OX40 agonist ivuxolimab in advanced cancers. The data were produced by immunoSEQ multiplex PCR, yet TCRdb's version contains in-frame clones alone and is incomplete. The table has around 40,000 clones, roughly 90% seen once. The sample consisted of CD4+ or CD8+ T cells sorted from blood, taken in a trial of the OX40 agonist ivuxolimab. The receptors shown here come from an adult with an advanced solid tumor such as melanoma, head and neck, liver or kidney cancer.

The CDR3 DNA follows: TGTGCCAGCAATAGAATGACAGGGGGCAATTCACCCCTCCACTTT. This translates into CASNRMTGGNSPLHF. The chain is built from TRBV2 and TRBJ1-6; 10 bases line up with TRBD1. This CDR3 spans 15 amino acids. J lost 7 bases, V lost 7 bases, and 7 bases had no gene match. The germline V gene has CDR1 SNHLY and CDR2 FYNNEI.

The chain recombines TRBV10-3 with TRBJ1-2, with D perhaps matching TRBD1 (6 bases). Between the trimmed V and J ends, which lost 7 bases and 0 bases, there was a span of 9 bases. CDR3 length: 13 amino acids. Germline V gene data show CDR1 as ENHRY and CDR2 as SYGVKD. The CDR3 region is CAITGTPNYGYTF. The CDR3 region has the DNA TGTGCCATCACTGGGACACCTAACTATGGCTACACCTTC.

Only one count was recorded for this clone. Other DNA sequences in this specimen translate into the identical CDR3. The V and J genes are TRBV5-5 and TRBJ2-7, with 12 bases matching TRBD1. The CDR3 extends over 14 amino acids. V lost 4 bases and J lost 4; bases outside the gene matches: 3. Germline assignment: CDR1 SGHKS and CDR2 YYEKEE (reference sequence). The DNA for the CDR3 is TGTGCCAGCAGCCCGGGACAGGGGGCGTACGAGCAGTACTTC. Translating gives CASSPGQGAYEQYF.

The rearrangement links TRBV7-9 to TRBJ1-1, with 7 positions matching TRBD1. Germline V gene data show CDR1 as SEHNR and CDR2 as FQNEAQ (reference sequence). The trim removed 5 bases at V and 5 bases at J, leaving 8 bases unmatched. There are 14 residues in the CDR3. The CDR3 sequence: CASSQSTGWTEAFF. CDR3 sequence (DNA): TGTGCCAGCAGCCAGTCGACAGGGTGGACTGAAGCTTTCTTT.

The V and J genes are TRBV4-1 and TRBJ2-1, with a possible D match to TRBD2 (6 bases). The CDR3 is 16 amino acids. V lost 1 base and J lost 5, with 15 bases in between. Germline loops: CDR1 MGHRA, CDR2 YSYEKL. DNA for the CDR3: TGCGCCAGCAGCCAAGCAGCCGGACTATCCAACAATGAGCAGTTCTTC. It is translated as CASSQAAGLSNNEQFF.

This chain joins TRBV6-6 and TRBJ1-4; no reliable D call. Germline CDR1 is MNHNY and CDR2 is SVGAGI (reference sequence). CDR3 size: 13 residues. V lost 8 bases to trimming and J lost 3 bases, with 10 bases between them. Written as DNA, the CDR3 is TGTGCCAGCCACAAACGTTCTAATGAAAAACTGTTTTTT. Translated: CASHKRSNEKLFF.

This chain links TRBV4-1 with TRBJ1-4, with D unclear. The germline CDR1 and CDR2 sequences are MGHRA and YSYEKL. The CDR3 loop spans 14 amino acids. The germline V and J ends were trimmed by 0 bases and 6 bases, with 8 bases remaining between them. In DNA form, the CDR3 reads TGCGCCAGCAGCCAAGATAGGTCAGATGAAAAACTGTTTTTT. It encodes CASSQDRSDEKLFF.

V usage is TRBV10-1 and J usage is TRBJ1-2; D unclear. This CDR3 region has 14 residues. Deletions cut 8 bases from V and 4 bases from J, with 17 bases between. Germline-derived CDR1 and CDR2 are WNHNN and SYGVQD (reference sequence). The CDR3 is CASPPVIYGYGYTF. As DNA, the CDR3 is TGCGCCAGCCCCCCCGTAATTTATGGCTATGGCTACACCTTC.

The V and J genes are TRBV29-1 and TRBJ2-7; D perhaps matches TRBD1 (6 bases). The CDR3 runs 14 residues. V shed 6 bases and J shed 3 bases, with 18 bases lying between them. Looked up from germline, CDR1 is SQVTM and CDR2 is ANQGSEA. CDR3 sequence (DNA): TGCAGCGTGATAAACAGGGAAGGTTACTACGAGCAGTACTTC. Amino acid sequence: CSVINREGYYEQYF.

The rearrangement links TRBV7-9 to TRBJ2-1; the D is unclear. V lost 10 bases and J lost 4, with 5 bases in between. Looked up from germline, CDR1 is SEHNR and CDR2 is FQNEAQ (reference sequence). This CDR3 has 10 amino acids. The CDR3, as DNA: TGTGCCACCGCATACAATGAGCAGTTCTTC. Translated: CATAYNEQFF.

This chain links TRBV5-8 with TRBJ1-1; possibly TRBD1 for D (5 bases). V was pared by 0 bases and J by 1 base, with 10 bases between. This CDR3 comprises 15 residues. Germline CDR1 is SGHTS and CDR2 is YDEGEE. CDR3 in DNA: TGTGCCAGCAGCTTGGCCGGGGGAGGGAACACTGAAGCTTTCTTT. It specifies CASSLAGGGNTEAFF.

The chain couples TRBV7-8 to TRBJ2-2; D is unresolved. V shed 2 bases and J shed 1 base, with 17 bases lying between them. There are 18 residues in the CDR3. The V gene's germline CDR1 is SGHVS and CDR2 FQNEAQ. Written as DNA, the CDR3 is TGTGCCAGCAGCTTAATCATCGGACCCCAAGGGAACACCGGGGAGCTGTTTTTT. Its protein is CASSLIIGPQGNTGELFF.

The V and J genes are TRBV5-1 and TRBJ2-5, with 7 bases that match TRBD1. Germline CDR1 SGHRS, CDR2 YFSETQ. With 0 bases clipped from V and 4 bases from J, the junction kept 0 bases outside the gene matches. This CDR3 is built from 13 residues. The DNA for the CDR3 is TGCGCCAGCAGCTTGGCAGGGGGAGAGACCCAGTACTTC. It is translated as CASSLAGGETQYF.

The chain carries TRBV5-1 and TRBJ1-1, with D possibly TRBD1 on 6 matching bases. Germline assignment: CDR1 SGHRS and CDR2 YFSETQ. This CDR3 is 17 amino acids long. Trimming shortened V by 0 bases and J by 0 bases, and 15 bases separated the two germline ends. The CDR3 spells CASSLDRVRGLNTEAFF. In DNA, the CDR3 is TGCGCCAGCAGCTTGGACAGGGTTAGGGGATTGAACACTGAAGCTTTCTTT. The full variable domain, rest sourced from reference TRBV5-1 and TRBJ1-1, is KAGVTQTPRYLIKTRGQQVTLSCSPISGHRSVSWYQQTPGQGLQFLFEYFSETQRNKGNFPGRFSGRQFSNSRSEMNVSTLELGDSALYLCASSLDRVRGLNTEAFFGQGTRLTVV.

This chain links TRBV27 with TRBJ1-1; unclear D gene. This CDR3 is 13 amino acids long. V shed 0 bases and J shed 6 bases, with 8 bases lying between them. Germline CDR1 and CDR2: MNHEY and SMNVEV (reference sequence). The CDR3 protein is CASSLSGVSEAFF. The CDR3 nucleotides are TGTGCCAGCAGTTTATCCGGGGTCTCTGAAGCTTTCTTT.

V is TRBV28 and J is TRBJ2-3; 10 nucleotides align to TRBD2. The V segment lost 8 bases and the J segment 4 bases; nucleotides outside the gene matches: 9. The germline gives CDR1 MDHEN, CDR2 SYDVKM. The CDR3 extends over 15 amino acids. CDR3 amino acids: CASGSGRAFPDTQYF. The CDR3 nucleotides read TGTGCCAGCGGAAGCGGGAGGGCCTTCCCAGATACGCAGTATTTT.